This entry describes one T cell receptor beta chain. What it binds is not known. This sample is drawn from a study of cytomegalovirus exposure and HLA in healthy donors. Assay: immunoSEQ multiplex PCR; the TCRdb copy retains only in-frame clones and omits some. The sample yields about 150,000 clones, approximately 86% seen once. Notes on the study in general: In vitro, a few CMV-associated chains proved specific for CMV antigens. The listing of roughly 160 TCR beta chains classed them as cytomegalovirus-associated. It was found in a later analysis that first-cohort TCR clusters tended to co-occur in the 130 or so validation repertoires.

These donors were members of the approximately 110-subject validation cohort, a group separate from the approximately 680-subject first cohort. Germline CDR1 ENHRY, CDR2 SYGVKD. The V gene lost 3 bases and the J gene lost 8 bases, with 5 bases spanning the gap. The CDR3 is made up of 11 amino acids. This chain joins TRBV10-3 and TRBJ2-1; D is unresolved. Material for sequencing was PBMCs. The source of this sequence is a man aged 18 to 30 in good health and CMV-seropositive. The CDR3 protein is CAISDFDEQFF. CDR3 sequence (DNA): TGTGCCATCAGTGATTTCGATGAGCAGTTCTTC.